This T cell receptor (beta chain) was recovered during a study of blood T cells in healthy people across ages. It was with a sample-barcoded 5' primer and a J-beta primer mix that a second PCR of roughly 7 to 12 cycles was run. TCRdb called the 5' RACE reads again in MiXCR, with one record for every CDR3 protein. The sample has 780,000 or so distinct CDR3 sequences, about 25% seen once; the top ten hold around 3.6%. General study results and limits: Researchers report that TCR beta diversity correlated strongly with naive T cell percentage.

A note on this clonotype: The antigen is not known.

This CDR3 region has 16 residues. Germline V gene lookup returns CDR1 SNHLY and CDR2 FYNNEI. V was cut by 3 bases and J by 2 bases, with 14 bases left in between. This sample was also put to use in a study of T cells of mothers and their children. This second study notes: Slightly higher overlap, not significant, was seen in related mother-child pairs than in unrelated pairs.

The chain uses TRBV2 and TRBJ2-1; possible D gene TRBD1, 5 bases. This TCR was sampled from a boy aged 5-17 years in good health. The material sequenced was blood. The CDR3 spells CASSDVQGLAYNEQFF. CDR3 in DNA: TGTGCCAGCAGTGATGTCCAGGGATTAGCCTACAATGAGCAGTTCTTC. Full variable domain (rest looked up from reference TRBV2 and TRBJ2-1): EPEVTQTPSHQVTQMGQEVILRCVPISNHLYFYWYRQILGQKVEFLVSFYNNEISEKSEIFDDQFSVERPDGSNFTLKIRSTKLEDSAMYFCASSDVQGLAYNEQFFGPGTRLTVL.